This entry lists 22 T cell receptor beta chains sequenced from one sample in a study of cytomegalovirus exposure and HLA in healthy donors. Generated by immunoSEQ multiplex PCR, the TCRdb table keeps only in-frame clones and is missing some. The data hold roughly 140,000 clones, with around nine tenths observed a single time. Source material: PBMCs. These receptors originate from a woman aged 18-35 years in good health and CMV-seropositive.

For the CDR3, the DNA is TGTGCCAGCCGGGTAAAGGGAGACACTGAAGCTTTCTTT. Amino acid sequence: CASRVKGDTEAFF. This chain connects TRBV2 to TRBJ1-1; no clear D gene. Per the germline V gene, CDR1 is SNHLY and CDR2 is FYNNEI. The CDR3 runs 13 residues. V lost 8 bases to trimming and J lost 3 bases, with 13 bases between them. Looking up the rest from reference TRBV2 and TRBJ1-1 gives the full variable domain: EPEVTQTPSHQVTQMGQEVILRCVPISNHLYFYWYRQILGQKVEFLVSFYNNEISEKSEIFDDQFSVERPDGSNFTLKIRSTKLEDSAMYFCASRVKGDTEAFFGQGTRLTVV.

The V call is TRBV7-3, the J call TRBJ2-3; D is possibly TRBD2 (5 bases). CDR1 and CDR2 from the germline V gene are SGHTA and FQGTGA. Trimming took off 5 bases at V and 0 bases at J, with 9 bases between the two ends. The CDR3 runs 14 residues. This CDR3 reads CASSPSGSTDTQYF. Here the CDR3 DNA reads TGTGCCAGCAGCCCCTCGGGGAGCACAGATACGCAGTATTTT.

The genes are TRBV5-6 and TRBJ2-1, with D possibly being TRBD2 (6 bases). Trimming shortened V by 2 bases and J by 7 bases, and 7 bases separated the two germline ends. Germline assignment: CDR1 SGHDT and CDR2 YYEEEE. This CDR3 has 12 amino acids. The CDR3 sequence is CASSFSGNEQFF. CDR3 DNA sequence: TGTGCCAGCAGCTTTAGCGGTAATGAGCAGTTCTTC.

This chain uses TRBV9 with TRBJ2-1; TRBD2 matches at 9 bases. CDR3 length equals 13 residues. J lost 8 bases, V lost 4 bases, and 4 bases had no gene match. Germline V gene lookup returns CDR1 SGDLS and CDR2 YYNGEE. The CDR3 sequence: CASSQRGVDEQFF. In DNA form, the CDR3 reads TGTGCCAGCAGCCAGCGGGGGGTCGATGAGCAGTTCTTC.

The gene calls are TRBV28 and TRBJ1-3; D is unresolved. CDR3 length: 14 amino acids. Trimming removed 6 bases at V and 0 bases at J, with 9 bases between. Germline CDR1 is MDHEN and CDR2 is SYDVKM. DNA of the CDR3: TGTGCCAGCAGCCCCAGATCCTCTGGAAACACCATATATTTT. Its translation: CASSPRSSGNTIYF.

This sequence joins TRBV11-3 and TRBJ2-1; D might be TRBD1 (6 bases). V lost 5 bases to trimming and J lost 8 bases, with 19 bases between them. The CDR3 is 15 residues long. Germline values: CDR1 SGHNT, CDR2 YENEEA. The DNA for the CDR3 is TGTGCCAGCAGCCCACAAACAGGGACCGGCCATGAGCAGTTCTTC. It specifies CASSPQTGTGHEQFF.

The rearrangement links TRBV5-1 to TRBJ2-1, with TRBD2 matching over 14 bases. After removal of 1 base from V and 6 bases from J, the junction contained 3 bases not matched to a gene. There are 16 residues in the CDR3. Germline CDR1 and CDR2: SGHRS and YFSETQ. DNA of the CDR3: TGCGCCAGCAGCTTGCGACTAGCGGGAGGGCCCAATGAGCAGTTCTTC. Translating it yields CASSLRLAGGPNEQFF.

V gene TRBV27 combines with J gene TRBJ1-1, with D maybe TRBD1 (6 bases). From germline, CDR1 is MNHEY and CDR2 SMNVEV (reference sequence). CDR3 size: 15 residues. The V gene lost 2 bases and the J gene lost 4 bases, with 14 bases spanning the gap. CDR3 residues: CASSLIPGTPTEAFF. The CDR3 bases are TGTGCCAGCAGTTTAATTCCGGGGACACCCACTGAAGCTTTCTTT.

The V call is TRBV6-5, the J call TRBJ1-5; D ambiguous. The germline CDR1 and CDR2 sequences are MNHEY and SVGAGI. Trimming cost V 6 bases and J 0 bases, with 9 bases left between them. The CDR3 loop spans 14 amino acids. CDR3 in amino acids: CASSRSGSNQPQHF. The CDR3 nucleotides read TGTGCCAGCAGCCGCTCAGGTAGCAATCAGCCCCAGCATTTT.

This clone was seen more than once but under ten times. In DNA, the CDR3 is TGTGCCAGCAGTGAAGCTGAGACAGGGTTTGGCTACACCTTC. This translates into CASSEAETGFGYTF. The rearrangement links TRBV6-1 to TRBJ1-2; the match to TRBD1 covers 7 bases. Germline CDR1 reads MNHNS; CDR2 reads SASEGT. CDR3 size: 14 residues. The trim removed 0 bases at V and 7 bases at J, leaving 5 bases unmatched.

The gene calls are TRBV6-5 and TRBJ2-7, with 9 bases lining up with TRBD1. The CDR3 is 14 residues long. V lost 2 bases and J lost 4; bases outside the gene matches: 3. Germline CDR1 is MNHEY and CDR2 is SVGAGI. In DNA, the CDR3 is TGTGCCAGCAGTTACACACAGGGGGCTTACGAGCAGTACTTC. The encoded protein is CASSYTQGAYEQYF.

The J gene is TRBJ2-5, the V gene TRBV28; 10 bases fit TRBD2. CDR1 is MDHEN, CDR2 SYDVKM, per germline. V lost 5 bases to trimming and J lost 5 bases; unmatched junction nucleotides: 8. This CDR3 comprises 15 residues. The CDR3 is CASSLPSGSAETQYF. As DNA, the CDR3 is TGTGCCAGCAGTCTGCCTAGCGGGAGTGCGGAGACCCAGTACTTC.

The chain links TRBV7-9 to TRBJ1-2; 9 nucleotides agree with TRBD1. Germline lookup yields CDR1 SEHNR and CDR2 FQNEAQ (reference sequence). This CDR3 contains 15 residues. Germline trimming cut 5 bases from V and 2 bases from J; bases unmatched to any gene: 6. CDR3 nucleotide sequence: TGTGCCAGCAGCCAAGGACAGGGGTTGAACTATGGCTACACCTTC. Protein: CASSQGQGLNYGYTF.

This clone was counted between two and nine times. The chain is built from TRBV2 and TRBJ1-1, with unresolved D. Trimming left V 0 bases short and J 5 bases short, with 10 bases between. CDR1 and CDR2 from the germline V gene are SNHLY and FYNNEI. This CDR3 has 14 residues. CDR3 DNA: TGTGCCAGCAGTGAAGCGTTTATCTCGACTGAAGCTTTCTTT. It codes for CASSEAFISTEAFF.

The chain has TRBV11-2 and TRBJ1-4; D is ambiguous. V shed 1 base and J shed 0 bases, with 9 bases lying between them. The CDR3 is 16 amino acids. Germline CDR1 and CDR2: SGHAT and FQNNGV. The CDR3 loop is CASSLGSSTTNEKLFF. The CDR3, as DNA: TGTGCCAGCAGCTTAGGCTCGAGTACAACTAATGAAAAACTGTTTTTT.

This clone was observed once. The V call is TRBV6-5, the J call TRBJ2-1; 8 nucleotides line up with TRBD2. V lost 6 bases to trimming and J lost 4 bases; unmatched junction nucleotides: 8. In germline, CDR1 is MNHEY, CDR2 SVGAGI. This CDR3 has 15 amino acids. CDR3 sequence reads: CASSIVGTRYNEQFF. The DNA of the CDR3 is TGTGCCAGCAGCATAGTCGGGACTAGATACAATGAGCAGTTCTTC.

This chain links TRBV7-8 with TRBJ2-7, with 8 positions matching TRBD1. Looked up from germline, CDR1 is SGHVS and CDR2 is FQNEAQ. V was clipped by 5 bases and J by 4 bases; unmatched bases: 13. CDR3 length: 16 amino acids. The CDR3 nucleotides are TGTGCCAGCAGCCTACTCGGGACAGGCGACATATACGAGCAGTACTTC. Translating it yields CASSLLGTGDIYEQYF.

This chain joins TRBV4-1 and TRBJ2-2; a possible D gene is TRBD1 (6 bases). The V and J ends lost 4 bases and 1 base respectively, with 10 bases between them. This CDR3 is 15 amino acids long. Germline V gene lookup returns CDR1 MGHRA and CDR2 YSYEKL. CDR3 region: CASSRTVLNTGELFF. In DNA, the CDR3 is TGCGCCAGCAGCCGGACAGTTCTGAACACCGGGGAGCTGTTTTTT.

This clone was recorded only once. The rearrangement links TRBV30 to TRBJ1-5; 7 nucleotides match TRBD1. The V gene end was trimmed by 1 base and the J gene end by 6 bases; junction bases not matched to a gene: 3. Germline CDR1 reads GTSNPN; CDR2 reads SVGIG (reference sequence). The CDR3 runs 13 residues. The CDR3 sequence is CAWSGQGTQPQHF. The CDR3 nucleotides read TGTGCCTGGAGTGGACAGGGTACTCAGCCCCAGCATTTT.

This chain links TRBV5-1 with TRBJ2-1; tentative D call: TRBD2 (6 bases). V dropped 7 bases and J dropped 7 bases, with 18 bases sitting between them. This CDR3 contains 14 residues. Per germline, CDR1 SGHRS and CDR2 YFSETQ. The DNA for the CDR3 is TGCGCCAGCGCGAGGCGGGGCAGAAGTAATGAGCAGTTCTTC. As protein: CASARRGRSNEQFF.

This clone was detected a few times. The chain is built from TRBV19 and TRBJ2-2, with a tentative D call TRBD1 (6 bases). CDR1 is LNHDA, CDR2 SQIVND, per germline (reference sequence). This CDR3 is 13 amino acids long. V was pared by 4 bases and J by 7 bases, with 10 bases between. The DNA of the CDR3 is TGTGCCAGTAGTACCACAGGGTTCGGGGAGCTGTTTTTT. Protein: CASSTTGFGELFF.

The chain employs TRBV10-3 and TRBJ2-3; 7 bases line up with TRBD1. The junction had 5 bases not matched to a gene; V was cut back by 6 bases and J by 5 bases. Germline assignment: CDR1 ENHRY and CDR2 SYGVKD. CDR3 size: 13 residues. CDR3 protein: CAIRGQDLDTQYF. As DNA, the CDR3 is TGTGCCATCAGAGGACAGGACCTAGATACGCAGTATTTT.